This T cell receptor beta chain was profiled in a study of T cells in localized non-small cell lung cancer. Study-wide findings and caveats: Of the top 100 tumor clones, median around 60 were in adjacent lung, 25 to 30 among its top 100. Investigators sequenced only a single tumor region, leaving heterogeneity possible.

Germline V CDR1 and CDR2: LNHDA, SQIVND (reference sequence). The trim removed 8 bases at V and 8 bases at J, leaving 10 bases unmatched. The CDR3 spans 14 residues. This clone was counted a few times. Its antigen is unidentified. The data were produced by immunoSEQ multiplex PCR, yet TCRdb's version contains in-frame clones alone and is incomplete. The data show over a thousand clones, with about 25% seen just once and around an eighth held by the top ten. This clonotype originated in a woman aged 18 to 55 with stage III lung adenocarcinoma. This specimen consisted of normal lung tissue next to the tumor, obtained before any cancer treatment. The chain is built from TRBV19 and TRBJ1-4; 8 bases match TRBD1. CDR3 amino acids: CASGRQGRKEKLFF. The CDR3 DNA sequence: TGTGCCAGTGGCCGACAGGGGAGGAAAGAAAAACTGTTTTTT.